Shown below are 5 T cell receptor beta chains from a single sample sequenced in a study of blood T cell repertoires in COVID-19. The method was immunoSEQ multiplex PCR; TCRdb's version includes in-frame clones alone and lacks a portion of them. The profile shows about 130,000 clones, approximately 88% of them singletons. Sequencing input: peripheral blood. Receptors were obtained from a man aged 60 to 75 with acute or convalescent COVID-19.

The chain joins TRBV6-1 to TRBJ2-5; 12 nucleotides align to TRBD2. Losses at the gene ends were 2 bases for V and 5 bases for J; bases not matched to a gene: 9. This CDR3 comprises 17 residues. Germline V gene sequence: CDR1 MNHNS, CDR2 SASEGT. CDR3 loop: CASSERTSGVIGETQYF. In nucleotides, the CDR3 is TGTGCCAGCAGTGAAAGGACTAGCGGGGTCATCGGGGAGACCCAGTACTTC.

The chain joins TRBV19 to TRBJ2-1; tentatively, D is TRBD2 (7 bases). Trimming took off 7 bases at V and 4 bases at J, with 17 bases between the two ends. From germline, CDR1 is LNHDA and CDR2 SQIVND (reference sequence). This CDR3 is 15 amino acids long. CDR3 DNA sequence: TGTGCCAGTACCCCGGGGGGCTTCCCTTACAATGAGCAGTTCTTC. It codes for CASTPGGFPYNEQFF. Using reference TRBV19 and TRBJ2-1 for the parts outside the CDR3, the full variable domain is DGGITQSPKYLFRKEGQNVTLSCEQNLNHDAMYWYRQDPGQGLRLIYYSQIVNDFQKGDIAEGYSVSREKKESFPLTVTSAQKNPTAFYLCASTPGGFPYNEQFFGPGTRLTVL.

The chain recombines TRBV5-1 with TRBJ1-2; 8 nucleotides line up with TRBD1. The J segment lost 0 bases and the V segment lost 0 bases, leaving 10 bases of the junction unmatched. CDR1 and CDR2 (germline): SGHRS, YFSETQ. The CDR3 runs to 18 residues. Here the CDR3 reads CASSLDPLDRGPNYGYTF. The CDR3 region has the DNA TGCGCCAGCAGCTTGGATCCCCTCGACAGGGGACCTAACTATGGCTACACCTTC.

J is TRBJ2-7 and V is TRBV29-1; 8 bases align to TRBD1. V lost 5 bases and J lost 0; bases outside the gene matches: 9. From germline, CDR1 is SQVTM and CDR2 ANQGSEA. The CDR3 extends over 15 amino acids. The CDR3 reads CSVPQRQGSSYEQYF. DNA of the CDR3: TGCAGCGTTCCTCAACGACAGGGGAGCTCCTACGAGCAGTACTTC.

The chain recombines TRBV7-3 with TRBJ1-5, with a weak D call TRBD1 (5 bases). Trimming left V 0 bases short and J 7 bases short, with 13 bases between. In germline, CDR1 is SGHTA, CDR2 FQGTGA. The CDR3 runs to 15 residues. This CDR3 reads CASSLTGGAGQPQHF. The CDR3, as DNA: TGTGCCAGCAGCTTAACGGGGGGTGCCGGCCAGCCCCAGCATTTT.